The table lists the clone carrying this TCR beta chain with a few counts. This sample was included in a study of T cells in Graves' hyperthyroidism and ophthalmopathy. Amplification targeted TCR beta CDR3 regions from RNA transcripts. The TCR CDR3 was amplified in a first-round RT-PCR using the HTBI primer set. TCRdb passed the multiplex PCR reads through MiXCR, listing each CDR3 protein once. The table includes roughly 400,000 distinct CDR3 sequences, about 25% detected once. The germline V and J ends were trimmed by 9 bases and 2 bases, with 20 bases remaining between them. The germline gives CDR1 SGHTA, CDR2 FQGNSA. The CDR3 sequence is 16 residues long.

The clonotype originates from a man aged 50-60 years with Graves' hyperthyroidism. The chain recombines TRBV7-2 with TRBJ2-1; D is possibly TRBD2 (5 bases). The source material was blood. The CDR3 spells CASSIARWGAYNEQFF. DNA for the CDR3: TGTGCCAGTAGTATAGCCCGGTGGGGAGCCTACAATGAGCAGTTCTTC.